The subject of this entry is one T cell receptor (beta chain). Its antigen is undetermined. The CDR3 contains 14 residues. Germline V gives CDR1 SEHNR, CDR2 FQNEAQ (reference sequence). Trimming took 0 bases from V and 5 from J, leaving 11 bases between them. The data were taken from a study of immune cell composition in non-small cell lung cancer. General study points: Tumour-reactive clones were not shown to match dominant in vivo tumour clones.

Normal lung was sampled as far from the tumour as possible, at least 3 cm. Profiled with immunoSEQ multiplex PCR; TCRdb holds only in-frame clones, not every one. Altogether 15,000 to 20,000 clones are present, around 80% being singletons, with the ten largest covering approximately 9.2%. Separately, the same data were catalogued under a study of CD4 T cells in lung cancer. This second study says: Blood T cells were screened for responses to candidate mutation neoepitopes. Tumor and non-adjacent lung came from curative-intent resections for stage I-III non-small cell lung cancer.

The receptor's source is a human donor with non-small cell lung cancer. The sequencing sample was made of non-adjacent lung tissue. The J gene is TRBJ2-7, the V gene TRBV7-9, with D unclear. The CDR3 bases are TGTGCCAGCAGCTTAGCAGGGTTCCCCCACGAGCAGTACTTC. It yields the protein CASSLAGFPHEQYF.